Listed here is a single T cell receptor beta chain. The germline CDR1 and CDR2 sequences are LGHNA and YSLEER. The CDR3 contains 15 residues. V shed 4 bases and J 6 bases; nucleotides not matched to a gene: 7. The source of the sample is a study of technical replicates of blood from a few donors. Method: immunoSEQ multiplex PCR; TCRdb's copy keeps in-frame clones and lacks some. The sample yields about 79,000 clones, 80% to 95% seen once. Sequencing input: T cells isolated from PBMCs. This receptor was obtained from a human donor in good health. Some clones in this sample may be carry-over from other donors' samples. This rearrangement joins TRBV4-3 to TRBJ1-2, with 11 bases matching TRBD1. CDR3 region: CASSRRTGGADGYTF. The CDR3 nucleotides are TGCGCCAGCAGCCGCCGGACAGGGGGCGCGGATGGCTACACCTTC.